This TCR beta chain originates from a study of blood T cell repertoires in COVID-19 (TCRdb year 2020). Study-level background: Samples from collaborators originated in the United States, Italy and Spain and spanned both the acute and convalescent phases of COVID-19. The samples were drawn from the first 160 participants of the ongoing ImmuneRACE study and from 1,200 or so subjects provided by 6 global collaborators. Nearly every sample came with metadata listing a de-identified subject ID, COVID-19 status, age in years and sex. Deeply sampled blood TCRbeta repertoires from subjects exposed to, actively infected with, or recovered from COVID-19 were included in the dataset. Where HLA class I and class II types were available, the types were taken from metadata supplied by the sample provider, not from assay-based typing. The repertoires were made available in a free public database intended to serve as a resource for research on the immune response to SARS-CoV-2. The prospective study material was composed of cDNA or gDNA derived from T cells, B-cell-depleted T cells, or PBMCs. Points the paper makes about the study in general: Clinical and demographic metadata were provided uncurated, with the amount varying by source and participant.

Participants in the prospective study were enrolled through a virtual design, were aged roughly 18 to 90 years, and lived in roughly 25 United States geographic areas. Cohort assignment in the prospective study relied on participant-reported clinical history from a screening survey and a study questionnaire. Mobile phlebotomists in the prospective study collected whole blood, serum and a nasopharyngeal or oropharyngeal swab from every participant. Prospective study participants could optionally give additional blood draws and questionnaires over an approximately two-month period. Before DNA extraction, blood samples from the prospective study were shipped at room temperature or frozen. A note on this clone: The antigen it recognizes is unknown. Per-base quality was not reported, and no clone a single base away is much larger than it.

TCRbeta CDR3 regions were amplified from genomic DNA using the immunoSEQ Assay, a bias-controlled multiplex PCR. Under the source paper's analysis protocol: The number of nucleated cells in each sample was estimated by amplification of reference gene primers within the assay. To quantify the absolute abundance of each unique TCRbeta CDR3 rearrangement, sequence reads were collapsed and filtered. For each sample, productive Simpson clonality was calculated as the square root of Simpson's diversity index over productive rearrangements. Drawn from immuneACCESS, this table holds only the in-frame rearrangements with V and J called that TCRdb kept. Clones are partly lost; checked studies trace under half to an unresolved V gene and leave the rest unexplained. The V and J calls and clone size are taken from that table; D and trimming were inferred from the DNA. The sample table shows fewer than 350,000 clones, and roughly 88% are seen once. The top ten hold approximately 2.5% of the sample.

V loses 1 base, J loses 8 bases, and the germline ends lie 8 bases apart. From the cysteine up to the phenylalanine, the CDR3 has a length of 13 residues. Just the 39-base CDR3 DNA is kept, in frame starting at base 1. Based on the germline V gene, the CDR1 and CDR2 sequences are SGHAT and FQNNGV. The chain is made from TRBV11-2 and TRBJ2-2; the D gene cannot be named for sure. Material for sequencing was PBMCs or T cells enriched from blood (not recorded which). The TCR sequence derives from a woman between 35 and 50 years old with acute COVID-19. The CDR3 protein sequence reads: CASSLAGMGELFF. The sequence in DNA is TGTGCCAGCAGCTTAGCCGGTATGGGGGAGCTGTTTTTT.